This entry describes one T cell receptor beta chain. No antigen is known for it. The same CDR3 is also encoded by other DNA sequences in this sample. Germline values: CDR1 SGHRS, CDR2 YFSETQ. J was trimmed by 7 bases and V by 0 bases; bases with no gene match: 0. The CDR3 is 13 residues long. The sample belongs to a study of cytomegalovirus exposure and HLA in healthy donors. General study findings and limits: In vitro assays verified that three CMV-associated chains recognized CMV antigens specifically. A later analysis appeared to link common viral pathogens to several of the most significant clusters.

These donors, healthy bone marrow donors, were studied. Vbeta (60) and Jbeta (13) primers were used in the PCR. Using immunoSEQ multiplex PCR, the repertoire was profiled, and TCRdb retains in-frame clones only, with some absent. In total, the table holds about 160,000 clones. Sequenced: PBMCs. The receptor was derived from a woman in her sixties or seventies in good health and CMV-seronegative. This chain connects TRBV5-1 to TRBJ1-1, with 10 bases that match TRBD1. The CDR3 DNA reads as TGCGCCAGCAGCTTGGGGACAGGGGGTGAAGCTTTCTTT. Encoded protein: CASSLGTGGEAFF. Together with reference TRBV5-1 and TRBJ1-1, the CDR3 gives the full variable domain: KAGVTQTPRYLIKTRGQQVTLSCSPISGHRSVSWYQQTPGQGLQFLFEYFSETQRNKGNFPGRFSGRQFSNSRSEMNVSTLELGDSALYLCASSLGTGGEAFFGQGTRLTVV.